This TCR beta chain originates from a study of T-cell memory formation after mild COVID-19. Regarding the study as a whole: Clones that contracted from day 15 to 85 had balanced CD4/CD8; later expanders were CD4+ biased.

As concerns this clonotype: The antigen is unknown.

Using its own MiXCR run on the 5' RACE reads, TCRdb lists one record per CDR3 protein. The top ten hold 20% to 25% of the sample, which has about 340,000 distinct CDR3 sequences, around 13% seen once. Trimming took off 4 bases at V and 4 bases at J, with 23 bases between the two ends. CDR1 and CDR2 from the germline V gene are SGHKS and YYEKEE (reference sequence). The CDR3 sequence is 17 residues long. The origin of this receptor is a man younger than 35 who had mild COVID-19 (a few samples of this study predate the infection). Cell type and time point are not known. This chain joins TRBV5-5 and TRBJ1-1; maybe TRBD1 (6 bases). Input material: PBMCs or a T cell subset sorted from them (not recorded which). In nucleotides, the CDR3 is TGTGCCAGCAGCCCAACTACAGGGCCCATGGGTAGCACTGAAGCTTTCTTT. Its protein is CASSPTTGPMGSTEAFF.